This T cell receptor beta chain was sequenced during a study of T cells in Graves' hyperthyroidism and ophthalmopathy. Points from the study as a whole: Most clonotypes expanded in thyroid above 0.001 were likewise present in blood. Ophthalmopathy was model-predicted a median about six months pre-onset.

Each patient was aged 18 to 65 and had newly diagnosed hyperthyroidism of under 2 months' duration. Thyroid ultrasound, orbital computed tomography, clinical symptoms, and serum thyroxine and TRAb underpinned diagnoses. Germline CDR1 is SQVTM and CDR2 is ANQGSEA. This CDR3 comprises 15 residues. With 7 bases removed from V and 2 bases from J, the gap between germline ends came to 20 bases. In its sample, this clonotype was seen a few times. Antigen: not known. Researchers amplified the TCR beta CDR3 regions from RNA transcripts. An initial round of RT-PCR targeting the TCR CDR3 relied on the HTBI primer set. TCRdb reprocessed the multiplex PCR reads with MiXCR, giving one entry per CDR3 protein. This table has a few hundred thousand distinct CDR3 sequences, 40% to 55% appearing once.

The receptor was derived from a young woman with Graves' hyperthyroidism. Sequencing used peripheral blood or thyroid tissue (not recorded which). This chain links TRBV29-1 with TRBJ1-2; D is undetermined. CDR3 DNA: TGCAGCGCCGATCCCGCCACCGCTACCAACTATGGCTACACCTTC. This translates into CSADPATATNYGYTF.